The clone carrying this T cell receptor beta chain showed up many times. It was with a sample-barcoded 5' primer and a J-beta primer mix that a second PCR of roughly 7 to 12 cycles was run. The authors tagged each cDNA molecule using a template-switch adaptor with 12 random nucleotides. TCRdb called the 5' RACE reads again in MiXCR, with one record for every CDR3 protein. The sample includes around 1,000,000 distinct CDR3 sequences, 35% to 40% of them seen just once. V lost 5 bases, J lost 5 bases, and 13 bases lay in between. The CDR3 loop spans 14 amino acids. The sample belongs to a study of blood T cells in healthy people across ages.

The sequenced sample consisted of blood. The sequence came from a man between 18 and 29 years old in good health. The gene calls are TRBV12-3 or TRBV12-4 and TRBJ1-5; D remains unclear. The DNA of the CDR3 is TGTGCCAGCAGTGGCTTTTGGGCCGATCAGCCCCAGCATTTT. It specifies CASSGFWADQPQHF.